This T cell receptor beta chain stems from a study of brain T cells in children with intractable seizures. For this clone: This sample includes further DNA sequences coding for the same CDR3.

This CDR3 region has 13 residues. Trimming took off 0 bases at V and 0 bases at J, with 2 bases between the two ends. Germline V gene sequence: CDR1 SGDLS, CDR2 YYNGEE. Using immunoSEQ multiplex PCR, the repertoire was profiled, and TCRdb retains in-frame clones only, with some absent. The sample lists 110,000 or so clones; under 95% were seen once. This material consisted of peripheral blood, taken at surgery. The chain employs TRBV9 and TRBJ2-3, with D uncertain. The origin of this receptor is a boy under two years old with hemimegalencephaly and intractable seizures. CDR3 protein: CASSVGSTDTQYF. CDR3 nucleotide sequence: TGTGCCAGCAGCGTAGGTAGCACAGATACGCAGTATTTT.